One and the same sample provided the 18 T cell receptor beta chains below, sequenced in a study of regulatory dendritic cells for organ transplantation. Clones were sequenced by immunoSEQ multiplex PCR, and TCRdb holds only the in-frame ones, with some missing. This sample yields fewer than 40,000 clones, of which approximately 90% are seen a single time; 0.11% belongs to the top ten. Sample: naive CD8+ T cells from blood. Noted subset: CD45RA+ naive T cells. These receptor sequences come from a human donor in good health.

CDR3 bases: TGTGCCAGCAGTTTCCAGCGGCAAGACAATGAGCAGTTCTTC. Translating it yields CASSFQRQDNEQFF. The V and J genes are TRBV28 and TRBJ2-1; D possibly corresponds to TRBD2 (5 bases). The CDR3 is made up of 14 amino acids. Per the germline V gene, CDR1 is MDHEN and CDR2 is SYDVKM. Trimming left V 3 bases short and J 5 bases short, with 11 bases between. Using reference TRBV28 and TRBJ2-1 for the parts outside the CDR3, the full variable domain is DVKVTQSSRYLVKRTGEKVFLECVQDMDHENMFWYRQDPGLGLRLIYFSYDVKMKEKGDIPEGYSVSREKKERFSLILESASTNQTSMYLCASSFQRQDNEQFFGPGTRLTVL.

With respect to this clone: Different DNA sequences within this sample yield the same CDR3. V and J are TRBV7-3 and TRBJ2-1; 7 nucleotides align to TRBD1. Losses at the gene ends were 5 bases for V and 0 bases for J; bases not matched to a gene: 16. There are 19 residues in the CDR3. Germline loops: CDR1 SGHTA, CDR2 FQGTGA. The CDR3 DNA is TGTGCCAGCAGCCCGGCCCGGGACAGAGAGGCTACCTCCTACAATGAGCAGTTCTTC. Its translation: CASSPARDREATSYNEQFF.

The chain combines TRBV5-4 with TRBJ2-1, with 8 bases aligning to TRBD2. The CDR3 loop spans 14 amino acids. V trimming: 4 bases; J trimming: 6 bases; junction bases outside the gene matches: 6. Germline lookup yields CDR1 SGHNT and CDR2 YYREEE (reference sequence). CDR3 in amino acids: CASSLSGSLNEQFF. The CDR3 coding sequence is TGTGCCAGCAGCCTAAGCGGGAGTCTCAATGAGCAGTTCTTC.

The chain couples TRBV7-8 to TRBJ1-1; D gene uncertain. Germline V CDR1 and CDR2: SGHVS, FQNEAQ. The V end lost 10 bases, the J end lost 0 bases, and 9 bases lay between the germline ends. The CDR3 is 12 residues long. CDR3 loop: CANGRMNTEAFF. The CDR3 DNA is TGTGCCAACGGACGGATGAACACTGAAGCTTTCTTT.

The chain recombines TRBV5-1 with TRBJ1-3; no firm D call. The CDR3 totals 11 residues. Trimming took 2 bases from V and 3 from J, leaving 0 bases between them. In germline, CDR1 is SGHRS, CDR2 YFSETQ. The CDR3: CASSFGNTIYF. DNA of the CDR3: TGCGCCAGCAGCTTTGGAAACACCATATATTTT.

The V and J genes are TRBV13 and TRBJ1-1; D is undetermined. Per the germline V gene, CDR1 is PRHDT and CDR2 is FYEKMQ (reference sequence). This CDR3 is 12 amino acids long. The V end was cut by 1 base, the J end by 6 bases, with 6 bases between. CDR3 in DNA: TGTGCCAGCAGCTTAGCACTTGCTGAAGCTTTCTTT. It encodes CASSLALAEAFF. Based on the CDR3 plus reference TRBV13 and TRBJ1-1, the full variable domain is AAGVIQSPRHLIKEKRETATLKCYPIPRHDTVYWYQQGPGQDPQFLISFYEKMQSDKGSIPDRFSAQQFSDYHSELNMSSLELGDSALYFCASSLALAEAFFGQGTRLTVV.

The chain is built from TRBV10-1 and TRBJ2-2; 9 bases line up with TRBD2. From germline, CDR1 is WNHNN and CDR2 SYGVQD (reference sequence). With 3 bases clipped from V and 2 bases from J, the junction kept 19 bases outside the gene matches. The CDR3 has 21 amino acids. The CDR3 DNA is TGCGCCAGCAGTGAAGCTGTTTGGACTAGCGCAATTCACTTCAACACCGGGGAGCTGTTTTTT. Amino acid sequence: CASSEAVWTSAIHFNTGELFF.

J is TRBJ2-4 and V is TRBV7-2; D could derive from TRBD1 or TRBD2 (5 bases each). V lost 5 bases and J lost 4, with 15 bases in between. The length of the CDR3 is 15 residues. Germline CDR1 and CDR2: SGHTA and FQGNSA. The CDR3 bases are TGTGCCAGCAGCACTACCGGGACGCCGAAAAACATTCAGTACTTC. Residues: CASSTTGTPKNIQYF.

In the case of this clone: At the DNA level, this CDR3 is encoded by other sequences in the same sample as well. The chain recombines TRBV9 with TRBJ2-3; D might be TRBD1 or TRBD2, each matching 5 bases. The V gene lost 0 bases and the J gene lost 1 base, with 9 bases spanning the gap. The CDR3 length is 15 residues. The germline V gene has CDR1 SGDLS and CDR2 YYNGEE. For the CDR3, the DNA is TGTGCCAGCAGCGTAGCGGGGCGGGGCACAGATACGCAGTATTTT. Translation: CASSVAGRGTDTQYF.

The V and J genes are TRBV27 and TRBJ1-6; no definite D call. The germline V gene has CDR1 MNHEY and CDR2 SMNVEV (reference sequence). Trimming took 3 bases from V and 11 from J, leaving 11 bases between them. There are 13 residues in the CDR3. CDR3 protein: CASSFSRETPLHF. The CDR3 DNA reads as TGTGCCAGCAGTTTTAGCAGAGAAACACCCCTCCACTTT.

With respect to this clone: The junction departs from the called germline gene at one end, perhaps through a read error. The chain links TRBV7-7 to TRBJ2-1; D unresolved. Germline V lookup: CDR1 SSHAT, CDR2 FNYEAQ (reference sequence). The CDR3 consists of 15 residues. CDR3 protein: CASSYGRTSYNEQFF. CDR3 coding DNA: TGTGCTAGCAGCTACGGACGCACTTCCTACAATGAGCAGTTCTTC.

The genes are TRBV2 and TRBJ1-1; D unresolved. The germline V gene encodes CDR1 SNHLY and CDR2 FYNNEI. This CDR3 region has 10 residues. Trimming stripped 4 bases from V and 6 bases from J, with 3 bases between. In nucleotides, the CDR3 is TGTGCCAGCAGTGGGTCTGAAGCTTTCTTT. It encodes CASSGSEAFF.

The chain carries TRBV6-1 and TRBJ2-7, with D unclear. Trimming removed 2 bases at V and 2 bases at J, with 13 bases between. Germline V gene data show CDR1 as MNHNS and CDR2 as SASEGT. The CDR3 is made up of 15 amino acids. As DNA, the CDR3 is TGTGCCAGCAGTGAATCGCCGTGGGGTCCCTACGAGCAGTACTTC. Its translation is CASSESPWGPYEQYF.

V is TRBV7-3 and J is TRBJ1-1; D perhaps matches TRBD1 (6 bases). CDR1 SGHTA and CDR2 FQGTGA come from the germline V gene. V lost 1 base and J lost 0, with 15 bases in between. This CDR3 has 17 residues. For the CDR3, the DNA is TGTGCCAGCAGCTTAATTCGGCGGGACAAGATGAACACTGAAGCTTTCTTT. This gives the protein CASSLIRRDKMNTEAFF.

J is TRBJ2-7 and V is TRBV19; the D is unclear. The germline V and J ends were trimmed by 0 bases and 2 bases, with 11 bases remaining between them. The CDR3 has 15 amino acids. Germline V gene sequence: CDR1 LNHDA, CDR2 SQIVND (reference sequence). The CDR3 DNA is TGTGCCAGTAGTATAGATAGGTCGGCCGCCTACGAGCAGTACTTC. Translating it yields CASSIDRSAAYEQYF.

This chain connects TRBV15 to TRBJ1-1; possibly TRBD1 for D (5 bases). Germline CDR1 is LNHNV and CDR2 is YYDKDF (reference sequence). The ends were cut back, 1 base at V and 4 bases at J, with 16 bases in the middle. This CDR3 contains 16 residues. The CDR3 sequence: CATSRVRDSLFTEAFF. In nucleotides, the CDR3 is TGTGCCACCAGCAGAGTTAGGGACTCCTTATTCACTGAAGCTTTCTTT.

V is TRBV27 and J is TRBJ1-1; TRBD1 matches at 7 bases. Per germline, CDR1 MNHEY and CDR2 SMNVEV (reference sequence). V gave up 10 bases and J gave up 4 bases; unmatched junction bases: 3. There are 11 residues in the CDR3. Written as DNA, the CDR3 is TGTGCCACCTACAGGGGCACTGAAGCTTTCTTT. Its translation is CATYRGTEAFF.

The V call is TRBV7-8, the J call TRBJ2-7, with TRBD1 matching over 7 bases. The CDR3 is 15 residues long. The trim removed 5 bases at V and 6 bases at J, leaving 13 bases unmatched. CDR1 is SGHVS and CDR2 is FQNEAQ in the germline V gene. The CDR3 coding sequence is TGTGCCAGCAGCAAAGACAGGGAAAGAGGGCTCGAGCAGTACTTC. This gives the protein CASSKDRERGLEQYF.